This section outlines one T cell receptor beta chain sequence together with its context. CDR1 is SEHNR, CDR2 FQNEAQ, per germline (reference sequence). V was clipped by 1 base and J by 10 bases, with 14 bases between them. The CDR3 is 14 residues long. This sample was included in a study of PD-L1 blockade in urothelial cancer. Study at large: As for prior chemotherapy regimens, patients had received 0 to 3.

The protocol was immunoSEQ multiplex PCR, while the TCRdb copy is restricted to in-frame clones and leaves out a portion. The sample consists of some 40,000 clones, under 95% of them appearing once. Stated time point: peripheral blood 6 weeks after treatment start. This receptor was obtained from a man in his 70s with urothelial cancer. Sequencing was performed on PBMCs, taken around atezolizumab (anti-PD-L1) treatment. This chain links TRBV7-9 with TRBJ2-1, with D possibly being TRBD2 (5 bases). DNA of the CDR3: TGTGCCAGCAGCTTAGATCCAGGAACGGGGGAGCAGTTCTTC. Translated, it gives CASSLDPGTGEQFF.